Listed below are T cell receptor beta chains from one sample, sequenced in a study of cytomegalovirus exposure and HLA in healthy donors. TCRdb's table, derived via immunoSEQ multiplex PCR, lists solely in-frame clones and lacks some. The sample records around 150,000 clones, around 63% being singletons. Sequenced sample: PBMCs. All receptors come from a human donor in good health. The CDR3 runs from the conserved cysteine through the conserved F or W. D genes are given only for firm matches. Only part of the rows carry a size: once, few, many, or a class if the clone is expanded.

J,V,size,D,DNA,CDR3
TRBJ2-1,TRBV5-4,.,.,TGTGCCAGCAGCTGGGAGAAAAGGGACACGCATCTAGGCAATGAGCAGTTCTTC,CASSWEKRDTHLGNEQFF
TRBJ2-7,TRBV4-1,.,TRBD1,TGCGCCAGCAGCCAAGTGATAAGGGACAGTTCCTACGAGCAGTACTTC,CASSQVIRDSSYEQYF
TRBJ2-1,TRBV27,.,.,TGTGCCAGCAGTAGCAAGCGATACAATGAGCAGTTCTTC,CASSSKRYNEQFF
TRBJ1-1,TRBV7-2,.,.,TGTGCCAGCAGCGCAGACAGACACACTGAAGCTTTCTTT,CASSADRHTEAFF
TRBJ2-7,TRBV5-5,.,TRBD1,TGTGCCAGCAGCCAACTGAGACAGGGTAGGAGCGGCGAGCAGTACTTC,CASSQLRQGRSGEQYF
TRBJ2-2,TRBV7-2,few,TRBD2,TGTGCCAGCAGCTTAGACCCCCCGGGGGCGGGAGGCACCGGGGAGCTGTTTTTT,CASSLDPPGAGGTGELFF
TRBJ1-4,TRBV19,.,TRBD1,TGTGCCAGTTCCGGGACAGGAGGGGAAAAACTGTTTTTT,CASSGTGGEKLFF
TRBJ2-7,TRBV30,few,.,TGTGCCTGGATGCTACTCCCCTACGAGCAGTACTTC,CAWMLLPYEQYF
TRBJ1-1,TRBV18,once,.,TGTGCCAGCTCCCCGAGTAAGAACACTGAAGCTTTCTTT,CASSPSKNTEAFF
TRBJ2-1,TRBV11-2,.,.,TGTGCCAGCAGCTTAGATTTCGGAGGGGAGCAGTTCTTC,CASSLDFGGEQFF
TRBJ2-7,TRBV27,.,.,TGTGCCAGCAGGCTGGGGGCCCCCTACGAGCAGTACTTC,CASRLGAPYEQYF
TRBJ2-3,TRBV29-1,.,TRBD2,TGCAGCGGGGGACTAGCGGGAGGGGACATTCGCATAGTTACGCAGTATTTT,CSGGLAGGDIRIVTQYF
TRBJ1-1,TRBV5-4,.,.,TGTGCCAGCAGCCCCCCCAGGCAGGTGAACACTGAAGCTTTCTTT,CASSPPRQVNTEAFF
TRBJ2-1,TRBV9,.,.,TGTGCCAGCAGCGTAGGACGGCCTAGCTCCTACAATGAGCAGTTCTTC,CASSVGRPSSYNEQFF
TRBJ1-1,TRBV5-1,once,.,TGCGCCAGCAGCTTGGCACAAATGAACACTGAAGCTTTCTTT,CASSLAQMNTEAFF
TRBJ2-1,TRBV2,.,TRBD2,TGTGCCAGCAGTGTTGCGGGAGTAGGGGAGCAGTTCTTC,CASSVAGVGEQFF
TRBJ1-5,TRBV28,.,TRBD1,TGTGCCAGCGGTCAAGGGGGCTCTGGCAATCAGCCCCAGCATTTT,CASGQGGSGNQPQHF